Listed below are T cell receptor beta chains from one sample, sequenced in a study of human T cells and chemical hapten exposure. One entry per CDR3 protein, called by TCRdb with MiXCR from the RACE reads. The sample shows 130,000 or so distinct CDR3 sequences, around 8.2% of them seen only once. The sample taken for sequencing was whole blood. The receptors stem from a male donor in good health. Some clones in this sample may be carry-over from other donors' samples. Each CDR3 is given with its conserved first and last residue. A D gene is named only where the DNA matches it firmly. A row's size may be missing; if present it is once, few, many or a size class.

clone_size	v_call	j_call	d_call	cdr3_aa	cdr3_nt
many	TRBV7-2	TRBJ2-7	NA	CASSLETTYEQYF	TGTGCCAGCAGCTTAGAGACAACCTACGAGCAGTACTTC
NA	TRBV19	TRBJ1-1	TRBD1	CASRVLVRDRGTEAFF	TGTGCCAGTAGGGTTTTGGTCCGGGACAGGGGCACTGAAGCTTTCTTT
many	TRBV4-3	TRBJ2-1	NA	CASSQDPKNGEQFF	TGCGCCAGCAGCCAAGACCCGAAAAATGGTGAGCAGTTCTTC
few	TRBV5-1	TRBJ2-7	TRBD1	CASSLSRTGIEQYF	TGCGCCAGCAGCTTGTCCCGGACAGGTATCGAGCAGTACTTC
few	TRBV7-6	TRBJ2-3	TRBD1	CASSYWRDRGSDTQYF	TGTGCCAGCAGCTACTGGAGGGACAGGGGGTCAGATACGCAGTATTTT
many	TRBV27	TRBJ2-5	TRBD1	CASNARGQGAFETQYF	TGTGCCAGCAACGCCCGAGGGCAGGGGGCATTCGAGACCCAGTACTTC
many	TRBV6-5	TRBJ1-6	NA	CASSKSSRDFNSPLHF	TGTGCCAGCAGTAAATCCAGCCGAGATTTTAATTCACCCCTCCACTTT
NA	TRBV7-9	TRBJ1-1	TRBD1	CASRSRDRVENTEAFF	TGTGCCAGCAGGTCCCGGGACAGAGTGGAGAACACTGAAGCTTTCTTT
NA	TRBV9	TRBJ2-1	NA	CVSSVGGKRSQQFF	TGTGTCAGCAGCGTAGGGGGGAAGAGGTCTCAGCAGTTCTTC
many	TRBV6-2/TRBV6-3	TRBJ2-1	NA	CASSYRSVSYNEQFF	TGTGCCAGCAGTTACCGCAGTGTTTCCTACAATGAGCAGTTCTTC
many	TRBV25-1	TRBJ1-2	TRBD1	CASSRGQGANYGYTF	TGTGCCAGCAGTAGGGGACAGGGAGCTAACTATGGCTACACCTTC
NA	TRBV20-1	TRBJ1-5	NA	CSASLWGVDQPQHF	TGCAGTGCTAGTCTGTGGGGGGTCGATCAGCCCCAGCATTTT
many	TRBV7-3	TRBJ1-1	NA	CASSLTARGNTEAFF	TGTGCCAGCAGCTTAACGGCCAGGGGGAACACTGAAGCTTTCTTT
many	TRBV5-1	TRBJ2-6	NA	CASSPGLRAGANVLTF	TGCGCCAGCAGCCCGGGACTCCGGGCTGGGGCCAACGTCCTGACTTTC
NA	TRBV27	TRBJ2-7	NA	CASSLRDGVREQYF	TGTGCCAGCAGTCTCCGGGACGGCGTACGCGAGCAGTACTTC
NA	TRBV7-9	TRBJ2-7	NA	CASSLAPSEQYF	TGTGCCAGCAGCTTAGCGCCCTCCGAGCAGTACTTC
many	TRBV19	TRBJ2-7	NA	CASSIARDYEQYF	TGTGCCAGTAGTATAGCACGGGACTACGAGCAGTACTTC
few	TRBV29-1	TRBJ2-2	TRBD1	CSVEDPAGGPSGELFF	TGCAGCGTTGAAGATCCGGCAGGGGGCCCATCTGGGGAGCTGTTTTTT
few	TRBV18	TRBJ1-1	NA	CASSAGENTEAFF	TGTGCCAGCTCCGCAGGGGAGAACACTGAAGCTTTCTTT
many	TRBV2	TRBJ2-1	NA	CASSTLGGGEREQFF	TGTGCCAGCAGTACCCTTGGAGGCGGGGAGAGAGAGCAGTTCTTC
NA	TRBV7-2	TRBJ2-3	TRBD1	CASSTGQRSTDTQYF	TGTGCCAGCAGCACGGGACAGCGAAGCACAGATACGCAGTATTTT
many	TRBV4-1	TRBJ2-1	TRBD1	CASSHAGTGSTNEQFF	TGCGCCAGCAGCCACGCAGGGACAGGATCGACAAATGAGCAGTTCTTC
many	TRBV7-9	TRBJ2-7	TRBD1	CASSSRTGGNEQYF	TGTGCCAGCAGCTCCAGGACAGGGGGCAACGAGCAGTACTTC
few	TRBV27	TRBJ2-5	NA	CASSLGSATQETQYF	TGTGCCAGCAGTTTAGGTAGCGCTACCCAAGAGACCCAGTACTTC
many	TRBV11-2	TRBJ2-6	TRBD2	CASSFLAGGAGANVLTF	TGTGCCAGCAGCTTTCTAGCGGGAGGGGCCGGGGCCAACGTCCTGACTTTC
few	TRBV18	TRBJ1-2	TRBD1	CASSNLTGSAYGYTF	TGTGCCAGCTCAAACCTGACAGGGTCGGCCTATGGCTACACCTTC
NA	TRBV12-3/TRBV12-4	TRBJ2-7	NA	CASSLDGSWSYEQYF	TGTGCCAGCAGTTTAGACGGGAGTTGGTCCTACGAGCAGTACTTC
few	TRBV7-9	TRBJ2-1	TRBD1	CASSPGTGGFDEQFF	TGTGCCAGCAGTCCCGGGACAGGGGGTTTCGATGAGCAGTTCTTC
NA	TRBV5-1	TRBJ2-3	TRBD1	CASSLVEGTGDTQYF	TGCGCCAGCAGCTTGGTTGAGGGGACAGGAGATACGCAGTATTTT
NA	TRBV7-2	TRBJ2-7	NA	CASSSRGLGSGEQYF	TGTGCCAGCAGCTCTAGAGGTTTAGGGTCAGGCGAGCAGTACTTC
few	TRBV2	TRBJ2-7	NA	CASTAVSYEQYF	TGTGCCAGCACGGCAGTCTCCTACGAGCAGTACTTC
NA	TRBV6-6	TRBJ1-5	NA	CASSSRQNNQPQHF	TGTGCCAGCAGTTCACGACAAAACAATCAGCCCCAGCATTTT
few	TRBV2	TRBJ1-5	TRBD1	CASTDTGGPFSNQPQHF	TGTGCCAGCACTGATACAGGGGGCCCATTTAGCAATCAGCCCCAGCATTTT
few	TRBV4-3	TRBJ2-7	NA	CASSLKVGQAAYEQYF	TGCGCCAGCAGCCTAAAGGTTGGACAAGCAGCCTACGAGCAGTACTTC
many	TRBV29-1	TRBJ2-7	NA	CSVDGPGSSYEQYF	TGCAGCGTTGATGGCCCGGGTAGCTCCTACGAGCAGTACTTC
NA	TRBV12-5	TRBJ2-1	NA	CASALLAGLYNEQFF	TGTGCTAGTGCCCTCCTCGCGGGACTTTACAATGAGCAGTTCTTC
many	TRBV7-2	TRBJ2-7	NA	CASSLAAGSSSYEQYF	TGTGCCAGCAGCTTAGCTGCAGGGAGTAGCTCCTACGAGCAGTACTTC